This T cell receptor (beta chain) was captured by sequencing in a study of blood T cell repertoires in COVID-19 (dated by TCRdb to about 2020). Background on the whole study: Collaborator samples came from the United States, Italy and Spain and covered acute and convalescent phases of COVID-19. The material from the prospective study consisted of cDNA or gDNA derived from T cells, B-cell-depleted T cells, or PBMCs. Subjects who had been exposed to COVID-19, were actively infected with it, or had recovered from it provided the deeply sampled blood TCRbeta repertoires that made up the dataset. The repertoires were made available in a free public database intended to serve as a resource for research on the immune response to SARS-CoV-2. Samples were obtained from the ongoing ImmuneRACE study (first 160 participants) and from some 1,300 subjects provided by 6 global collaborators. Sample metadata almost always included a de-identified subject ID, COVID-19 status, age in years and sex. Where HLA class I and class II types were available, the types were taken from metadata supplied by the sample provider, not from assay-based typing. The investigation overall reported the following: How much clinical and demographic metadata was included differed by source and by participant, and the metadata was provided uncurated.

The immunoSEQ Assay, a bias-controlled multiplex PCR, was used to amplify TCRbeta CDR3 regions from genomic DNA. The paper's processing steps were these. Nucleated cell counts per sample were estimated from amplification of reference gene primers within the assay. To quantify the absolute abundance of each unique TCRbeta CDR3 rearrangement, sequence reads were collapsed and filtered. For each sample, productive Simpson clonality was calculated as the square root of Simpson's diversity index over productive rearrangements. Sourced from immuneACCESS, this table was stored by TCRdb with only in-frame sequences that have V and J called. A share of the clones is absent; for the studies checked, an unresolved V gene accounts for under half, and the remainder has no known explanation. V, J and clone size were drawn from that table, and D and trimming were deduced from the DNA. The sample table holds over 200,000 clones, of which approximately 90% were seen once. Around 2.5% of the sample comes from the top ten.

Enrolling through a virtual design, the prospective study's participants ranged in age from roughly 18 to 89 years and lived across roughly 24 United States geographic areas. In the prospective study, participants were assigned to cohorts based on the clinical history participants reported in a screening survey and a study questionnaire. Mobile phlebotomists in the prospective study collected whole blood, serum and a nasopharyngeal or oropharyngeal swab from every participant. Over a roughly 2-month period, participants in the prospective study had the option of providing additional blood draws and questionnaires. Before DNA extraction, blood samples from the prospective study were shipped at room temperature or frozen. Note on this clone: It lacks a known antigen. Base qualities are not provided; no much larger clone lies one nucleotide away.

The specimen sequenced was PBMCs or T cells enriched from blood (not recorded which). This receptor was identified in a middle-aged woman with acute COVID-19.

The encoded CDR3 is CTMGQSQETQYF. In nucleotides, the sequence is TGCACTATGGGACAGAGCCAAGAGACCCAGTACTTC. The sequence joins TRBV29-1 to TRBJ2-5, with 7 central nucleotides matching TRBD1. As encoded in the germline V gene, CDR1 is SQVTM while CDR2 is ANQGSEA. The CDR3 contains 12 residues, cysteine and phenylalanine counted. CDR3 DNA is the only sequence kept; it has 36 bases, read in frame from the first base.